This entry describes one T cell receptor (beta chain). TCRdb's copy holds only in-frame clones and misses some; the assay was immunoSEQ multiplex PCR. The sample has some 410,000 clones, approximately 92% seen once; the top ten hold about 1.7%. The sample originates from a study of Ad26.COV2.S vaccination and SARS-CoV-2 variants. Trimming took 0 bases from V and 4 from J; bases not matched to a gene: 8. This CDR3 has 16 amino acids. Germline CDR1 reads LGHNA; CDR2 reads YSLEER. Treatment defined: about 20 received Ad26.COV2.S at low or high dose, single or two shots; several received placebo; per-sample allocation not given. Sampling happened 63 days after the first vaccine or placebo injection.

The source was peripheral blood, collected in a trial of Ad26.COV2.S vaccine versus placebo. The rearrangement joins TRBV4-3 to TRBJ2-5, with 7 bases matching TRBD2. This sequence was found in a person between 18 and 60 years old who received the Ad26.COV2.S COVID-19 vaccine or a placebo. CDR3 sequence: CASSQDRIGGTETQYF. The CDR3, as DNA: TGCGCCAGCAGCCAAGATAGGATCGGGGGGACAGAGACCCAGTACTTC.